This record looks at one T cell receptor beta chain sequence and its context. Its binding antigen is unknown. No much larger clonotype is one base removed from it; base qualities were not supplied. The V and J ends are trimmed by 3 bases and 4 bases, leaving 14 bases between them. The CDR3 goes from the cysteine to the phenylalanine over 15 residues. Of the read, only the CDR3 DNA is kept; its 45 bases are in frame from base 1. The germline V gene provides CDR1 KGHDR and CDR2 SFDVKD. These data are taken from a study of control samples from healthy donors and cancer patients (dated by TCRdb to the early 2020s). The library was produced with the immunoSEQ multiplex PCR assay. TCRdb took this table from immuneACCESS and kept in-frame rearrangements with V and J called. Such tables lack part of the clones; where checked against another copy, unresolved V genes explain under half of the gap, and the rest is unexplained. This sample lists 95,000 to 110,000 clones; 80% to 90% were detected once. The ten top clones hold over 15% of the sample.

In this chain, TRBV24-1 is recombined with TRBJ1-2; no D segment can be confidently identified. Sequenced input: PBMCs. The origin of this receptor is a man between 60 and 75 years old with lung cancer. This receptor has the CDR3 CATSDSRGTTYGYTF. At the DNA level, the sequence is TGTGCCACCAGTGATAGTAGAGGAACTACCTATGGCTACACCTTC.